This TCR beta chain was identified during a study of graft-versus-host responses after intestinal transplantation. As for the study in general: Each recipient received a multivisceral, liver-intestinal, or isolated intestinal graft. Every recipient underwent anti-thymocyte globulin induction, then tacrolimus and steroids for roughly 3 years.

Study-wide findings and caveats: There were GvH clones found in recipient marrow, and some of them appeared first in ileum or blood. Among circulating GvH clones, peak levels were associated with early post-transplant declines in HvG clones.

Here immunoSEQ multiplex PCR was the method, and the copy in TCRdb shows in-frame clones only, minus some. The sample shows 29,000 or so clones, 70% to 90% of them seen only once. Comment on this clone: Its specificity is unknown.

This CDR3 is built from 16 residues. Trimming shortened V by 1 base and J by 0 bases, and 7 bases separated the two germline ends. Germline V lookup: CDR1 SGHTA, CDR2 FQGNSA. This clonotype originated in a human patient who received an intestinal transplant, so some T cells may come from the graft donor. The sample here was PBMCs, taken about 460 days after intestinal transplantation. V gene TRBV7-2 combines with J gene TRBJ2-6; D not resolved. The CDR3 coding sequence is TGTGCCAGCAGCTTAGGGCCTTACTCTGGGGCCAACGTCCTGACTTTC. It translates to CASSLGPYSGANVLTF.